This T cell receptor beta chain was sequenced for a study of T cell responses to AZD1222 COVID-19 vaccine (dated by TCRdb to about 2021). With regard to the full study: AZD1222 recipients given second doses at about 4 weeks or at about 12 weeks were pooled, since spike-specific TCR depth and breadth were not found to differ between the two schedules. A total of around 240 trial participants underwent TCR sequencing, of whom nearly 210 received two doses of AZD1222 and about 25 received two doses of the MenACWY control vaccine. Trial participants were enrolled by age into subgroups of 18-55, 56-69 and 70-plus years, and roughly 150, 30 and 60 TCR-sequenced participants, respectively, were included in these subgroups. Broad study findings and their caveats: After two AZD1222 doses, spike-specific TCR breadth and depth were significantly higher than at day 0 and than in MenACWY recipients. No day 14 peak-response samples were available, so repertoires were characterized only after the peak T cell response. Participants were mostly white British and included more females than males, and it was suggested by the authors that clonal diversity may have been underestimated. Epitopes outside the regions mutated in the B.1.351 and B.1.1.7 variants were reportedly recognized by nearly half of the unique spike-specific TCRs. Vaccine-associated CD4 TCRs spanned the whole spike protein, with dominant responses in regions 160-218 and 743-854. The 56-69-year group was small, and its depth increase did not reach significance, likely because of low power. Conclusions about previously exposed vaccinees are limited, since just 6 or 7 AZD1222 recipients were seropositive for SARS-CoV-2 at baseline.

The CDR3 regions of human TCRbeta chains were analyzed by immunosequencing. In the paper's pipeline: TCRs in the repertoires were matched against a reference library of SARS-CoV-2-specific TCRs that had been generated with the MIRA antigen-specificity platform. Breadth was defined as the fraction of unique TCRs that were SARS-CoV-2-associated. Depth was defined as the fraction of total T cells that were SARS-CoV-2-associated. Each spike-specific TCR was assigned to its reactive spike region and to a CD4 or CD8 class using the MIRA data. Log10-transformed breadth and depth values were compared by one-way ANOVA with Sidak's multiple comparisons tests. What TCRdb holds here is the immuneACCESS table cut down to in-frame rearrangements. Part of the clones is not present; checked against another copy, under half of the missing clones reflect an unresolved V gene, and the others are unexplained. V, J and clone size derive from that table, while D and trimming were established from the DNA sequence. This sample lists 87,000 or so clones; nearly 90% were detected once. The ten largest make up about 8% of the sample.

The CDR3 runs 17 amino acids, cysteine and phenylalanine included. Only the CDR3 part of the read is kept: 51 bases, read in frame from the first base. Trimming accounts for 4 bases at V and 9 bases at J, while the number of junction bases matched to no gene is 10. Per the germline V gene (reference sequence), LGHDT is the CDR1 and YNNKEL is the CDR2. The time point label on this specimen signifies: baseline before first vaccination. Vaccinee samples were obtained from the UK trials COV001 and COV002, which included a single-blind randomized controlled phase 2/3 trial of AZD1222 (ChAdOx1 nCoV-19) in healthy adults. For TCRbeta chain sequencing, PBMC samples were collected from trial participants at day 0 and at day 28 after the second dose. In the case of this clone: Its antigen remains undetermined. Per-nucleotide qualities are absent, and no much larger clonotype sits a single base away.

Sequences were derived from peripheral blood, sampled on day 0 of AZD1222 vaccination. The chain employs TRBV3-1 (or the pseudogene TRBV3-2) and TRBJ2-1, with TRBD2 identical over 15 junction bases. The source is an adult in good health. The CDR3 loop reads CASSRSGLAGGGSEQFF. DNA sequence: TGTGCCAGCAGCCGATCGGGACTAGCGGGGGGAGGCAGTGAGCAGTTCTTC.